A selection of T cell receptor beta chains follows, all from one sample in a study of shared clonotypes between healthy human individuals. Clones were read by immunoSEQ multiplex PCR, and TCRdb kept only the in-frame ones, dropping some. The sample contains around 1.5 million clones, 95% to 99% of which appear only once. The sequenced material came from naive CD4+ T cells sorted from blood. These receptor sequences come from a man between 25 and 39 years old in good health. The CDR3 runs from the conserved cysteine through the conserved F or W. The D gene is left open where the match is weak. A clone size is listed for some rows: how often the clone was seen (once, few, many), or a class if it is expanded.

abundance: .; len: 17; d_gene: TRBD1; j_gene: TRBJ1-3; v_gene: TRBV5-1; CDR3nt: TGCGCCAGCAGCTCGGGCCTCACAGGGGAATCTGGAAACACCATATATTTT; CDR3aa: CASSSGLTGESGNTIYF
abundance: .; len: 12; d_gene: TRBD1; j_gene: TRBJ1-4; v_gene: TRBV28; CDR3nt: TGTGCCAGCACCAGGGGGAATGAAAAACTGTTTTTT; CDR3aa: CASTRGNEKLFF
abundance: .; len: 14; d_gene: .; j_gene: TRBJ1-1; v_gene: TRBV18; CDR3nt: TGTGCCAGCCTGATCGGTAGGTCGAACACTGAAGCTTTCTTT; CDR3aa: CASLIGRSNTEAFF
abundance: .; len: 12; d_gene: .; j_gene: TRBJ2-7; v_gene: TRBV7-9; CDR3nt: TGTGCCAGCAGTCCCGGGACATACGAGCAGTACTTC; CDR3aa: CASSPGTYEQYF
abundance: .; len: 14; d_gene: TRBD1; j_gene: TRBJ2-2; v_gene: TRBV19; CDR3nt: TGTGCCAGTACTCCGGACAGGTCGGCCGGGGAGCTGTTTTTT; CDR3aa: CASTPDRSAGELFF
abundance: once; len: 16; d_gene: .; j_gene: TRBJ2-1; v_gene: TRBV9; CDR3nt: TGTGCCAGCAGCGCGATCCCCGGGACGTCGTACAATGAGCAGTTCTTC; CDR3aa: CASSAIPGTSYNEQFF
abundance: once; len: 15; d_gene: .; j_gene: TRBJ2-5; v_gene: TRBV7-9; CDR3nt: TGTGCCAGCAGCCTTCCTACCGGGACGGCAGAGACCCAGTACTTC; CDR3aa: CASSLPTGTAETQYF
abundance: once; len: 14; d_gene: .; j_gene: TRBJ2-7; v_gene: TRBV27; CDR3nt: TGTGCCAGCAGTCCGATATTGTCTAGGAACGAGCAGTACTTC; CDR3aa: CASSPILSRNEQYF
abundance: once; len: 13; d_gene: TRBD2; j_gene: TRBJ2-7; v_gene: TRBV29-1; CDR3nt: TGCAGCGTGACTAGCGGGAGTGTTTTCGTGCAGTACTTC; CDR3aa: CSVTSGSVFVQYF
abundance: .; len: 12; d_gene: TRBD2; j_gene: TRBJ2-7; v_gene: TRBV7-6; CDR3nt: TGTGCCAGCAGCTGGACTAGCGACGAGCAGTACTTC; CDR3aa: CASSWTSDEQYF
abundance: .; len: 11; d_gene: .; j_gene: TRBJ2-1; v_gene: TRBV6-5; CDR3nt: TGTGCCAGCAGTTACTTCGCTGAGCAGTTCTTC; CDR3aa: CASSYFAEQFF
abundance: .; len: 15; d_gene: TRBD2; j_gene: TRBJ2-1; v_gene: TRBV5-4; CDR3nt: TGTGCCAGCAGCTTGGCGGCTAGCGGGAGCTATGAGCAGTTCTTC; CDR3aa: CASSLAASGSYEQFF
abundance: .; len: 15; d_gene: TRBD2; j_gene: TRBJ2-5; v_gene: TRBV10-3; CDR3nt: TGTGCCATCAGTGAGTCCCGGCTAGCGGAAGAGACCCAGTACTTC; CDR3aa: CAISESRLAEETQYF
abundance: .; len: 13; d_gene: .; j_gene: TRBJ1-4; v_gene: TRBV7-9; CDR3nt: TGTGCCAGCAGCTTAGGGACTGGTGAAAAACTGTTTTTT; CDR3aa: CASSLGTGEKLFF
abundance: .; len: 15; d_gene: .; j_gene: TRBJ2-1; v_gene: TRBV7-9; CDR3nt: TGTGCCAGCAGCCCTCCTACTAGCTCCTACAATGAGCAGTTCTTC; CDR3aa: CASSPPTSSYNEQFF
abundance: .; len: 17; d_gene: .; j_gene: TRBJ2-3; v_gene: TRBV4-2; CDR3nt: TGTGCCAGCAGCCAAGCGTCGGCCGTAGTGGGCACAGATACGCAGTATTTT; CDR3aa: CASSQASAVVGTDTQYF
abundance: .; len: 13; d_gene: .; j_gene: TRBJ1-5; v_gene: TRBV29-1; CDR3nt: TGCAGCGTTGAAGAAACCCCCAATCAGCCCCAGCATTTT; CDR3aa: CSVEETPNQPQHF
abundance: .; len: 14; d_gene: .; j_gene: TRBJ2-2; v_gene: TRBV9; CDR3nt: TGTGCCAGCAGCGCGTCCCCGGGAACCGGGGAGCTGTTTTTT; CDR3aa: CASSASPGTGELFF
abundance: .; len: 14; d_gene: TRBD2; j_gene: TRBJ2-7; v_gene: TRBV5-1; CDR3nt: TGCGCCAGCAGCCCTGGGACTAGCGGGGGCGAGCAGTACTTC; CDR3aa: CASSPGTSGGEQYF
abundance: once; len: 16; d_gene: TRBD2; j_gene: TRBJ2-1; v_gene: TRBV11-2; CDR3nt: TGTGCCAGCAGCTTGCCGGGACTAGCGGGAATCTATGAGCAGTTCTTC; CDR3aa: CASSLPGLAGIYEQFF
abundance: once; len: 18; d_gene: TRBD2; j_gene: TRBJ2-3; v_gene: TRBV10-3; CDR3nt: TGTGCCATCAGTGAGCCAGCAACTAGCGGGAGGGCCCGAGATACGCAGTATTTT; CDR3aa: CAISEPATSGRARDTQYF
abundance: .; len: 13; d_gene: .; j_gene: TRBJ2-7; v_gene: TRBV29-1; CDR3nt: TGCAGCGCCCTCGACATTCTAGACTACGAGCAGTACTTC; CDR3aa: CSALDILDYEQYF
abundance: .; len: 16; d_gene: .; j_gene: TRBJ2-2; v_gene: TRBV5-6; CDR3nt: TGTGCCAGCAGCTCCAGAGGGGCTCTGAACACCGGGGAGCTGTTTTTT; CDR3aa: CASSSRGALNTGELFF
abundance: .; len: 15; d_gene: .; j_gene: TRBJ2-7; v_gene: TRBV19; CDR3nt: TGTGCCAGTAGTATAGTCCCGGCGGTCCTTGCCGAGCAGTACTTC; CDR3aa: CASSIVPAVLAEQYF
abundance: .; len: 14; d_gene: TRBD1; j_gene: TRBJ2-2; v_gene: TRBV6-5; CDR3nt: TGTGCCAGCAGTCGGGACAGCAACACCGGGGAGCTGTTTTTT; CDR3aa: CASSRDSNTGELFF
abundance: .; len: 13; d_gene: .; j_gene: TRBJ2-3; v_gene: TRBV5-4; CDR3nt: TGTGCCAGCAGCTTAAGGGGCGCAGATACGCAGTATTTT; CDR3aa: CASSLRGADTQYF
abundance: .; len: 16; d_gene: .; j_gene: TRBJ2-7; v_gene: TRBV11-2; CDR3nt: TGTGCCAGCAGCCCAGGGAGGACCTGGGGTCTCTACGAGCAGTACTTC; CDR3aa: CASSPGRTWGLYEQYF
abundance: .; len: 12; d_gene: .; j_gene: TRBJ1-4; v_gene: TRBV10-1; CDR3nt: TGCGCCAGCAGTATGGATAATGAAAAACTGTTTTTT; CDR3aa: CASSMDNEKLFF
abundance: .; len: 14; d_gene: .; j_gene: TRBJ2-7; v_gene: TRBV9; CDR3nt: TGTGCCAGCAGCGTTGGCTCGACCTCCTACGAGCAGTACTTC; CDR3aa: CASSVGSTSYEQYF
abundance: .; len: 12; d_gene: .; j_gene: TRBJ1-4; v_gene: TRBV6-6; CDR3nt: TGTGCCAGCAGCAATCCTAATGAAAAACTGTTTTTT; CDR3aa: CASSNPNEKLFF
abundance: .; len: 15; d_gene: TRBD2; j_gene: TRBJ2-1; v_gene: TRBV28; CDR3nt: TGTGCCAGCAGTGCTAGCGGGAGGGTTTACAATGAGCAGTTCTTC; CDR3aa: CASSASGRVYNEQFF
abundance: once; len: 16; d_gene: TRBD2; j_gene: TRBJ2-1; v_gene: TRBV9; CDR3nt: TGTGCCAGCAGCGGACTGGTTGGACTAGCAGTTAGTGAGCAGTTCTTC; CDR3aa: CASSGLVGLAVSEQFF
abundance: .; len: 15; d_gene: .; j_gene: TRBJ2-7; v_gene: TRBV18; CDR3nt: TGTGCCAGCTCACCACCATCCAGAACTGCCTACGAGCAGTACTTC; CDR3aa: CASSPPSRTAYEQYF
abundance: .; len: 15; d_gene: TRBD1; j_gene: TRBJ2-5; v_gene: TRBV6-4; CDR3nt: TGTGCCAGCAGTACCGGGACAGGGCCCCAAGAGACCCAGTACTTC; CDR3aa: CASSTGTGPQETQYF
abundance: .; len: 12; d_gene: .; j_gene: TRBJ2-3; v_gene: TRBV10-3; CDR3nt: TGTGCCATCAGCATGGGGTTTCATACGCAGTATTTT; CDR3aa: CAISMGFHTQYF
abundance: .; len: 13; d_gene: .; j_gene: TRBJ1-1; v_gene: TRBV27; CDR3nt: TGTGCCAGCAGCCAAACAGGGAGAACTGAAGCTTTCTTT; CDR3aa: CASSQTGRTEAFF
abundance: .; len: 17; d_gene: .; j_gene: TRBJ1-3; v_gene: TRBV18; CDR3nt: TGTGCCAGCTCAGAATTAGGAGGCGCCAGCTCTGGAAACACCATATATTTT; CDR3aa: CASSELGGASSGNTIYF
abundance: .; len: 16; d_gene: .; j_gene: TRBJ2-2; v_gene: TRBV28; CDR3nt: TGTGCCAGCATTTACTCACTGAGGGGGAACACCGGGGAGCTGTTTTTT; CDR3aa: CASIYSLRGNTGELFF
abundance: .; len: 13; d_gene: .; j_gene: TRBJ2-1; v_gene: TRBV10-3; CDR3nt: TGTGCCACCACCGGGCGTCTGGGGAATGAGCAGTTCTTC; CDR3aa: CATTGRLGNEQFF
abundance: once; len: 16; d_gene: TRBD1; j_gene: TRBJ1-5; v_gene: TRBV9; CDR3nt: TGTGCCAGCAGCCCGGGGACAGGCAATAGCAATCAGCCCCAGCATTTT; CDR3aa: CASSPGTGNSNQPQHF
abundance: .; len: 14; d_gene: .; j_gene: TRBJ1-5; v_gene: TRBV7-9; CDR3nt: TGTGCCAGCAGTTATACAGGGCTCAATCAGCCCCAGCATTTT; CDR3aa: CASSYTGLNQPQHF
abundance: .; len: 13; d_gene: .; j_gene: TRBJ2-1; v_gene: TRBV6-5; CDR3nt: TGTGCCAGCAGGGGGCTAGTACCCAATGAGCAGTTCTTC; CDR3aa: CASRGLVPNEQFF
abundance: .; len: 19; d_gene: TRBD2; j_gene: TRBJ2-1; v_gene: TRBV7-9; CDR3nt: TGTGCCAGCAGCCCTGTAGCGGGCCCCGAAGGGAACTCCTACAATGAGCAGTTCTTC; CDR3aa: CASSPVAGPEGNSYNEQFF
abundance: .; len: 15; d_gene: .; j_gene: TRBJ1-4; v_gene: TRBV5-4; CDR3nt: TGTGCCAGCAGCTTGGCGGGCGCAACTAATGAAAAACTGTTTTTT; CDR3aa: CASSLAGATNEKLFF
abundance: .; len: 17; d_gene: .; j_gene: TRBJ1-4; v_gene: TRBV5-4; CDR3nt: TGTGCCAGCAGCGTTGAGGGACACCGGGATGCTTATGAAAAACTGTTTTTT; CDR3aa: CASSVEGHRDAYEKLFF
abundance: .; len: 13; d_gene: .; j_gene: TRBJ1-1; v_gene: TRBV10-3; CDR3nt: TGTGCCATCAGTGGGACAGAGGCCACTGAAGCTTTCTTT; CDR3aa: CAISGTEATEAFF
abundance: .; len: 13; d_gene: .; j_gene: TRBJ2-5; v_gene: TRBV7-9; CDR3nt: TGTGCCAGCAGCTTGAGGAGCCCAGAGACCCAGTACTTC; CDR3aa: CASSLRSPETQYF
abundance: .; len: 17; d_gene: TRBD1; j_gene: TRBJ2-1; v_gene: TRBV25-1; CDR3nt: TGTGCCAGCAGTGAGGTAGCCGGGACAGGGGGAAGGGATGAGCAGTTCTTC; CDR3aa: CASSEVAGTGGRDEQFF
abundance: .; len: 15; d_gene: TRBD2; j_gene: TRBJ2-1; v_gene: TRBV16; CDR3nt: TGTGCCAGCAGCCCTGGGACTAGCTCCTACAATGAGCAGTTCTTC; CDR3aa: CASSPGTSSYNEQFF
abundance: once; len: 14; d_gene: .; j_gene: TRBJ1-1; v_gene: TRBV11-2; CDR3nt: TGTGCCAGCAGCTTAGTCAGGCGGAACACTGAAGCTTTCTTT; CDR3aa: CASSLVRRNTEAFF
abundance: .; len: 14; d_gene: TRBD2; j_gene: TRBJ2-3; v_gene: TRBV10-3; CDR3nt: TGTGCCATCAGTGTAGCGGGACTCACAGATACGCAGTATTTT; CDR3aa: CAISVAGLTDTQYF
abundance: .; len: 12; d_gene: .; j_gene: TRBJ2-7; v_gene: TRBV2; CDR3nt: TGTGCCAGCGGGCGGGGGCACTACGAGCAGTACTTC; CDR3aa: CASGRGHYEQYF
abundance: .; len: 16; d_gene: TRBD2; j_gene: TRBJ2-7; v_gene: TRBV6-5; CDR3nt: TGTGCCAGCAGTTACTCCGGGCCTAGCGGATCCTACGAGCAGTACTTC; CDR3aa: CASSYSGPSGSYEQYF
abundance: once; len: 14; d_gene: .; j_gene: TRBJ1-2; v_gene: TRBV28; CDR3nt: TGTGCCAGCAGCACCGGGATGGTCCACTATGGCTACACCTTC; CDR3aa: CASSTGMVHYGYTF
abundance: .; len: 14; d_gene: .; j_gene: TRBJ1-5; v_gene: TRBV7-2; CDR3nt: TGTGCCAGCAGCTTAGCTGGTAGCAATCAGCCCCAGCATTTT; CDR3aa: CASSLAGSNQPQHF
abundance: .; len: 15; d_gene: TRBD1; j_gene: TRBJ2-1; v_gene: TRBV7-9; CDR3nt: TGTGCCAGCAGTCGGACAGGGGGTAAGGACAATGAGCAGTTCTTC; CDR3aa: CASSRTGGKDNEQFF
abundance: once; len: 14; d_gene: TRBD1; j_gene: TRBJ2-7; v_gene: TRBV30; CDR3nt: TGTGCCTGGAGTAACAGGGGGCCCTCATACGAGCAGTACTTC; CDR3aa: CAWSNRGPSYEQYF